Below, one T cell receptor (beta chain) is given with its context. This sample is part of a study of cytomegalovirus exposure and HLA in healthy donors. After removal of 2 bases from V and 4 bases from J, the junction contained 4 bases not matched to a gene. This CDR3 is built from 16 residues. Germline CDR1 reads KGHSH; CDR2 reads LQKENI. The PCR had 60 Vbeta and 13 Jbeta primers. Method: immunoSEQ multiplex PCR; TCRdb's copy keeps in-frame clones and lacks some. The repertoire holds under 250,000 clones, with more than 60% as singletons. Sequencing used PBMCs. This chain connects TRBV18 to TRBJ2-1; TRBD2 matches at 11 bases. The receptor comes from a man aged 50 to 59 in good health and CMV-seronegative. The CDR3 region is CASSPILAGEYNEQFF. The CDR3 bases are TGTGCCAGCTCACCAATACTAGCGGGAGAGTACAATGAGCAGTTCTTC.